Listed below are T cell receptor beta chains from one sample, sequenced in a study of identical twins. TCRdb passed the 5' RACE reads through MiXCR, listing each CDR3 protein once. This sample carries about 900,000 distinct CDR3 sequences, 9% to 15% of them seen once, and the ten largest clones take around 1.6%. These data were likewise used in another study, on yellow fever vaccine responses in identical twins.

The sequenced sample consisted of PBMCs. These receptors all come from a woman aged 18-29 years in good health. Each CDR3 is given with its conserved first and last residue. A D gene is named only where the DNA matches it firmly. Where a row states a size, it is once, few, many or the class of an expanded clone; other rows omit it.

V gene	J gene	clone size	D gene	CDR3 DNA	CDR3 protein
TRBV29-1	TRBJ2-2	.	.	TGCAGCGTTGAACGGACTGACGGGGAGCTGTTTTTT	CSVERTDGELFF
TRBV7-2	TRBJ2-3	few	.	TGTGCCAGCAGCTTAGTGTCCGGGGGGCGAGATACGCAGTATTTT	CASSLVSGGRDTQYF
TRBV6-5	TRBJ1-2	.	.	TGTGCCAGCAGTTACTGGGAGAAGGGAAGAGGGAACTATGGCTACACCTTC	CASSYWEKGRGNYGYTF
TRBV11-1	TRBJ2-7	.	TRBD2	TGTGCCAGCAGCTTAGATACTAGCGGATACTACGAGCAGTACTTC	CASSLDTSGYYEQYF
TRBV2	TRBJ1-1	many	.	TGTGCCAGCAGTGAGGGCCGGAGGGGCACTGAAGCTTTCTTT	CASSEGRRGTEAFF
TRBV7-8	TRBJ2-7	.	.	TGTGCCAGCAGCTTAAGAGGGAGTTCGTCTACCTACGAGCAGTACTTC	CASSLRGSSSTYEQYF
TRBV7-9	TRBJ1-3	few	.	TGTGCCAGCAGCGATAGGGGAGACTCTGGAAACACCATATATTTT	CASSDRGDSGNTIYF
TRBV7-9	TRBJ1-1	many	.	TGTGCCAGCACTAGGGGCGGGACTGAAGCTTTCTTT	CASTRGGTEAFF
TRBV12-3/TRBV12-4	TRBJ1-1	.	.	TGTGCCAGCATACATTCTGGGGGCACTGAAGCTTTCTTT	CASIHSGGTEAFF
TRBV3-1	TRBJ2-2	many	.	TGTGCCAGCAGCCAAGAGGAGACTACTGGAGGGTCCCACACCGGGGAGCTGTTTTTT	CASSQEETTGGSHTGELFF
TRBV28	TRBJ2-7	.	.	TGTGCCAGCAGCAACACCTGGAAGCAGTACTTC	CASSNTWKQYF
TRBV28	TRBJ1-5	.	.	TGTGCCAGCAGTTTATTGGGGCAAGGGCAGCCCCAGCATTTT	CASSLLGQGQPQHF